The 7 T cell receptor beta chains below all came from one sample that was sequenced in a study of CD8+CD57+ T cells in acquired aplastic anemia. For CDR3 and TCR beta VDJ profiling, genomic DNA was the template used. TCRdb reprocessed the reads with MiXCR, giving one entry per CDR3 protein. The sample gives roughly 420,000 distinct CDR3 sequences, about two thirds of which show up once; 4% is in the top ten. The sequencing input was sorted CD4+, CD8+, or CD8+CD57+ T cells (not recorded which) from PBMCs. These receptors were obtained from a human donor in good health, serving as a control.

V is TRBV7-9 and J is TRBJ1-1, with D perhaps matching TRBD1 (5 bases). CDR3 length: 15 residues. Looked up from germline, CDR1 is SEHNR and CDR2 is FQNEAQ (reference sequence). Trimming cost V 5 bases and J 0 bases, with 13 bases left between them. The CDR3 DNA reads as TGTGCCAGCAGCCTGATCGGGACTCTGAACACTGAAGCTTTCTTT. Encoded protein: CASSLIGTLNTEAFF.

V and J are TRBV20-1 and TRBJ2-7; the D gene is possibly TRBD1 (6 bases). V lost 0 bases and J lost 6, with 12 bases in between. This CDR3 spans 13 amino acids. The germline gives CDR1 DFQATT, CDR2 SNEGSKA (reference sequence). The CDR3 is CSARDYRESEQYF. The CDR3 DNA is TGCAGTGCTAGAGATTACAGGGAGTCCGAGCAGTACTTC.

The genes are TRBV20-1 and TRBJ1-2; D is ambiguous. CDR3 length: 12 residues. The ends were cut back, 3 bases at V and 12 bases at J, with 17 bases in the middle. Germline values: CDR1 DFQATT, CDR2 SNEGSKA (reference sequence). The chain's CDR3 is CSASGDGNQHTF. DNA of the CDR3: TGCAGTGCTAGTGGGGATGGCAATCAGCACACCTTC.

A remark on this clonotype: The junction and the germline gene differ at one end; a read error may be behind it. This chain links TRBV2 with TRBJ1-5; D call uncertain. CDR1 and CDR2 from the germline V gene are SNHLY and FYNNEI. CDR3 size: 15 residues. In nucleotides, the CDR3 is TGTGCCAGCAGAACGACGGACTCAGTTAACACTGAACATTTCTTT. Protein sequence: CASRTTDSVNTEHFF.

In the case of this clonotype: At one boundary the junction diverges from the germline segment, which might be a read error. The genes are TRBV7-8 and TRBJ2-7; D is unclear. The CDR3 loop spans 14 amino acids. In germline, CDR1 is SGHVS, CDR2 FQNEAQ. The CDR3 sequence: CASSPSRAADTQYF. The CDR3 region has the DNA TGTGCCAGCAGCCCGTCTAGGGCAGCAGATACGCAGTATTTC.

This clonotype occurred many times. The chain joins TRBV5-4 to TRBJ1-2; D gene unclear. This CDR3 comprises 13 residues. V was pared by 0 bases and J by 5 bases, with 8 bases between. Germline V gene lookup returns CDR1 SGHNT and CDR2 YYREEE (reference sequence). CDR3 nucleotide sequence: TGTGCCAGCAGCTTGGCTAGGTTTTATGGCTACACCTTC. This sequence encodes CASSLARFYGYTF.

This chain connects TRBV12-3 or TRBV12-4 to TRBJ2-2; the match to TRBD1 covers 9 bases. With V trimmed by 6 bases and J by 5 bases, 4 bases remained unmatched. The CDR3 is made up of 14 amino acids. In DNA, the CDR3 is TGTGCCAGCAGAGGGGGACAGGGAACCGGGGAGCTGTTTTTT. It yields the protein CASRGGQGTGELFF.